This TCR beta chain is drawn from a study of CD8+CD57+ T cells in acquired aplastic anemia. As for the study in general: Mean DNA quantity obtained from sorted CD4+ and CD8+ cells was 2.5 to 4 ug. Notes on the study in general: CD8+ Simpson's diversity showed no significant patient-control difference. Patients and controls had in common some 30 CD8+ CDR3 sequences.

Patients chosen for sequencing had shown CD8+CD57+ cell expansion by flow cytometry. Every one of the patients had aplastic anemia (severe, acquired). As for this clonotype: What it binds is unknown.

The CDR3 covers 14 residues. The V and J ends lost 6 bases and 2 bases, in that order; junction bases with no gene match: 5. Germline CDR1 reads ENHRY; CDR2 reads SYGVKD. Using genomic DNA as the template, TCR beta VDJ and CDR3 profiling was carried out. Each CDR3 protein gets one entry after TCRdb re-called the reads with MiXCR. Among around 190,000 distinct CDR3 sequences listed, almost 50% were seen once. The TCR sequence derives from a human donor with aplastic anemia. This chain links TRBV10-3 with TRBJ2-3, with 7 bases lining up with TRBD1. Sequencing was performed on sorted CD4+, CD8+, or CD8+CD57+ T cells (not recorded which) from PBMCs. The chain's CDR3 is CAIRETGITDTQYF. CDR3 nucleotides: TGTGCCATCAGGGAGACAGGGATCACAGATACGCAGTATTTT.